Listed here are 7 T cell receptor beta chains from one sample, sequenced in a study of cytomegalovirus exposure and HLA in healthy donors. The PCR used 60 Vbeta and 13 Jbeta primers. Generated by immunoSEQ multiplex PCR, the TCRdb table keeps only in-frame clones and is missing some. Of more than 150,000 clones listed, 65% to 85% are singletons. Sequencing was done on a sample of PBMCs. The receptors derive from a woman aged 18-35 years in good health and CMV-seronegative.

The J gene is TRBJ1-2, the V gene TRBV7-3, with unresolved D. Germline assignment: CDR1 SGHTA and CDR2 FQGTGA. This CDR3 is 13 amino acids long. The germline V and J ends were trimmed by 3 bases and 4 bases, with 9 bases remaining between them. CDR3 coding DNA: TGTGCCAGCAGCTTCAATAGCGTCTATGGCTACACCTTC. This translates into CASSFNSVYGYTF.

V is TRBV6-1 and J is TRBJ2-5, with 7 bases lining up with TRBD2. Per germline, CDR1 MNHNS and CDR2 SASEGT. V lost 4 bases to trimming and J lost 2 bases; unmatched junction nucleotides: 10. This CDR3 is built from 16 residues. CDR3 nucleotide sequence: TGTGCCAGCAGTGGTCTCCAGCGGGGAGAACAAGAGACCCAGTACTTC. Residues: CASSGLQRGEQETQYF.

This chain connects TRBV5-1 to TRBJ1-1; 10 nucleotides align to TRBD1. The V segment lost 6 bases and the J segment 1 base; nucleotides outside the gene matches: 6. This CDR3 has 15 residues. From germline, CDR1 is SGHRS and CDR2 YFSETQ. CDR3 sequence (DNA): TGCGCCAGCACCAGGACAGGGGGAAAGAACACTGAAGCTTTCTTT. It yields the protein CASTRTGGKNTEAFF. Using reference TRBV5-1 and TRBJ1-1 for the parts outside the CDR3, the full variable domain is KAGVTQTPRYLIKTRGQQVTLSCSPISGHRSVSWYQQTPGQGLQFLFEYFSETQRNKGNFPGRFSGRQFSNSRSEMNVSTLELGDSALYLCASTRTGGKNTEAFFGQGTRLTVV.

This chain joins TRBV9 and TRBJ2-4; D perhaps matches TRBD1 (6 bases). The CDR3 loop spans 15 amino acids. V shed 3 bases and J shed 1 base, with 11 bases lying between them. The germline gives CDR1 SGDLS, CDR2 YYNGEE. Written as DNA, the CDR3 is TGTGCCAGCAGCGAAGAGACAGGCGCCAAAAACATTCAGTACTTC. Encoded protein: CASSEETGAKNIQYF.

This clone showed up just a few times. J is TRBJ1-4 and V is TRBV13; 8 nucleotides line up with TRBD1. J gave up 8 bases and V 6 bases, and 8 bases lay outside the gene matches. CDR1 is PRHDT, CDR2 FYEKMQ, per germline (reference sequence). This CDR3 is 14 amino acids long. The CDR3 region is CASRAGTGGEKLFF. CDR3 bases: TGTGCCAGCAGGGCCGGGACAGGAGGAGAAAAACTGTTTTTT.

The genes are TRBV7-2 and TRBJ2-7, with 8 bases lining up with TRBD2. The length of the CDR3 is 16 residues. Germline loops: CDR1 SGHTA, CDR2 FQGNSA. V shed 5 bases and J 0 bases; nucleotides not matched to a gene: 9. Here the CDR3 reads CASSLGFGGASYEQYF. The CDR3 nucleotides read TGTGCCAGCAGCCTGGGCTTCGGGGGGGCCTCCTACGAGCAGTACTTC.

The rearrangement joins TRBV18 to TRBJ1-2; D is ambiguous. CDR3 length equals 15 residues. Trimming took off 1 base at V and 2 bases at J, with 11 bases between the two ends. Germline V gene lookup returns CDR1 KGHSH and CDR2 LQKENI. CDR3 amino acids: CASSPRVVPNYGYTF. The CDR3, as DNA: TGTGCCAGCTCACCACGAGTGGTCCCGAACTATGGCTACACCTTC.